This T cell receptor beta chain was identified during a study of CD8 T cells in ankylosing spondylitis. Findings of the study overall: A CD8+ phenotype characterized the disease-linked clones, which were relatively rare in peripheral blood. Blood of patients with ankylosing spondylitis appeared to be characterized by a TCR beta motif of eight highly homologous variants.

Per germline, CDR1 MNHNS and CDR2 SASEGT. The V end lost 5 bases, the J end lost 0 bases, and 10 bases lay between the germline ends. CDR3 length: 15 residues. This clonotype was counted a few times. Its matching antigen is unknown. TCRdb recomputed calls from the 5' RACE reads with MiXCR, one row per CDR3 protein. The top ten hold approximately 14% of the sample, which has 350,000 or so distinct CDR3 sequences, 7.5% to 9% seen once. The rearrangement joins TRBV6-1 to TRBJ2-2; weak D call: TRBD1 (6 bases). The receptor's source is a male donor with ankylosing spondylitis. Sequenced material: blood, either unsorted or a sorted T cell fraction (not recorded which). The CDR3 protein is CASSTDRPNTGELFF. CDR3 DNA: TGTGCCAGCAGTACAGACAGGCCGAACACCGGGGAGCTGTTTTTT.